Presented here are 30 T cell receptor beta chains from one specimen sequenced in a study of cytomegalovirus exposure and HLA in healthy donors. 13 Jbeta primers and 60 Vbeta primers were used for the PCR. Method: immunoSEQ multiplex PCR; TCRdb's copy keeps in-frame clones and lacks some. Of 75,000 to 90,000 clones in the sample, about three quarters were seen once. Input material: PBMCs. The receptors were gathered from a man between 35 and 55 years old in good health and CMV-seronegative.

This sequence joins TRBV4-2 and TRBJ2-1; 7 bases fit TRBD1. In germline, CDR1 is LGHNA, CDR2 YNFKEQ. V shed 0 bases, J shed 8 bases, and the junction held 7 bases outside the gene matches. The CDR3 covers 15 residues. The CDR3 DNA reads as TGTGCCAGCAGCCAAGAGGGACAGAGCAGATATGAGCAGTTCTTC. This translates into CASSQEGQSRYEQFF.

This clone was counted a few times. This chain links TRBV7-9 with TRBJ1-2; no reliable D call. The CDR3 extends over 14 amino acids. V was trimmed by 0 bases and J by 8 bases, leaving 13 bases between them. Germline CDR1 reads SEHNR; CDR2 reads FQNEAQ (reference sequence). CDR3 protein: CASSLALAPRGYTF. For the CDR3, the DNA is TGTGCCAGCAGCTTAGCGTTAGCGCCGCGGGGCTACACCTTC.

This clone was picked up one time. The chain couples TRBV4-3 to TRBJ2-5; D gene unclear. The CDR3 is 15 residues long. Germline V gene lookup returns CDR1 LGHNA and CDR2 YSLEER. Trimming shortened V by 1 base and J by 4 bases, and 13 bases separated the two germline ends. Here the CDR3 reads CASSQGYSRRETQYF. CDR3 bases: TGCGCCAGCAGCCAAGGCTACTCGCGCCGAGAGACCCAGTACTTC.

The rearrangement uses TRBV30 and TRBJ1-4, with 7 bases aligning to TRBD1. Germline loops: CDR1 GTSNPN, CDR2 SVGIG (reference sequence). This CDR3 spans 13 amino acids. Trimming took 7 bases from V and 5 from J; bases not matched to a gene: 7. The CDR3 loop reads CASTVTGNEKLFF. The CDR3 DNA reads as TGTGCCTCCACTGTGACAGGGAATGAAAAACTGTTTTTT.

The chain joins TRBV7-9 to TRBJ2-1; 8 bases are a match to TRBD1. CDR1 is SEHNR and CDR2 is FQNEAQ in the germline V gene (reference sequence). V shed 5 bases, J shed 9 bases, and the junction held 15 bases outside the gene matches. The CDR3 has 16 residues. The CDR3 nucleotides read TGTGCCAGCAGCCCCCATAGGGCAGGGGGCTTGGGTGAGCAGTTCTTC. This gives the protein CASSPHRAGGLGEQFF.

In this sample, this clone turned up once. The chain couples TRBV7-2 to TRBJ2-1; D not resolved. Trimming cost V 0 bases and J 16 bases, with 10 bases left between them. This CDR3 is 11 amino acids long. In germline, CDR1 is SGHTA, CDR2 FQGNSA. Here the CDR3 DNA reads TGTGCCAGCAGCTTAGCGGCTGAGCGATTCTTC. This sequence encodes CASSLAAERFF.

This chain connects TRBV19 to TRBJ1-1, with a weak D call TRBD1 (6 bases). The CDR3 length is 14 residues. Germline V gene lookup returns CDR1 LNHDA and CDR2 SQIVND (reference sequence). The V end was cut by 7 bases, the J end by 0 bases, with 12 bases between. The CDR3 reads CASNPTGLNTEAFF. CDR3 coding DNA: TGTGCCAGTAACCCGACAGGACTGAACACTGAAGCTTTCTTT.

This clone was seen once. The gene calls are TRBV29-1 and TRBJ2-7, with TRBD2 identical over 11 bases. The V segment lost 3 bases and the J segment 0 bases; nucleotides outside the gene matches: 4. Germline V lookup: CDR1 SQVTM, CDR2 ANQGSEA. The CDR3 length is 15 residues. In nucleotides, the CDR3 is TGCAGCGTTGACGCGGGGACTAGCGGCTCCTACGAGCAGTACTTC. Translating it yields CSVDAGTSGSYEQYF.

The chain is built from TRBV19 and TRBJ2-5; 10 positions agree with TRBD2. The tail of the sequence fits TRBJ2-7 better, so the J call may be wrong. Germline CDR1 reads LNHDA; CDR2 reads SQIVND (reference sequence). The CDR3 has 16 amino acids. CDR3 nucleotides: TGTGCCAGTAGGGACCGGGCTAGCGGGAGTCTCTACGAGCAGTACTTC. Amino acid sequence: CASRDRASGSLYEQYF.

The chain employs TRBV6-1 and TRBJ2-5; perhaps TRBD1 as D (6 bases). The CDR3 is 13 amino acids. Germline CDR1 MNHNS, CDR2 SASEGT. V lost 5 bases and J lost 7, with 14 bases in between. The CDR3 here is CASSRQGQGTQYF. For the CDR3, the DNA is TGTGCCAGCAGTCGTCAGGGGCAGGGGACCCAGTACTTC.

This chain connects TRBV7-2 to TRBJ2-5; TRBD2 matches at 9 bases. Germline loops: CDR1 SGHTA, CDR2 FQGNSA. The V segment lost 1 base and the J segment 7 bases; nucleotides outside the gene matches: 7. The CDR3 extends over 15 amino acids. The DNA of the CDR3 is TGTGCCAGCAGCTTAGTTGGTAGCGGGAGTGGGACCCAGTACTTC. Protein product: CASSLVGSGSGTQYF.

The chain carries TRBV19 and TRBJ2-5, with D possibly being TRBD2 (5 bases). The CDR3 consists of 15 residues. Deletions cut 4 bases from V and 5 bases from J, with 17 bases between. Germline V lookup: CDR1 LNHDA, CDR2 SQIVND (reference sequence). The CDR3 protein is CASSNPPAEAETQYF. The CDR3 nucleotides are TGTGCCAGTAGTAACCCCCCGGCGGAGGCGGAGACCCAGTACTTC.

This clone is a singleton in its sample. V usage is TRBV28 and J usage is TRBJ1-5; 9 positions match TRBD1. Germline trimming cut 6 bases from V and 7 bases from J; bases unmatched to any gene: 10. Germline CDR1 is MDHEN and CDR2 is SYDVKM. This CDR3 is built from 15 residues. CDR3 region: CASSQQGAQRQPQHF. In DNA, the CDR3 is TGTGCCAGCAGCCAACAGGGGGCGCAAAGGCAGCCCCAGCATTTT.

The chain's CDR3 is CASSRRTSGSYEQYF. CDR3 DNA sequence: TGTGCCAGCAGCCGCCGGACTAGCGGGAGTTACGAGCAGTACTTC. This chain uses TRBV14 with TRBJ2-7, with 13 bases identical to TRBD2. The CDR3 is made up of 15 amino acids. Losses at the gene ends were 4 bases for V and 4 bases for J; bases not matched to a gene: 4. Germline CDR1 SGHDN, CDR2 FVKESK. The full variable domain, completed using reference TRBV14 and TRBJ2-7, is EAGVTQFPSHSVIEKGQTVTLRCDPISGHDNLYWYRRVMGKEIKFLLHFVKESKQDESGMPNNRFLAERTGGTYSTLKVQPAELEDSGVYFCASSRRTSGSYEQYFGPGTRLTVT.

The V gene is TRBV10-3, the J gene TRBJ2-3, with 7 bases fitting TRBD2. The V gene end was trimmed by 7 bases and the J gene end by 3 bases; junction bases not matched to a gene: 7. Germline V gene data show CDR1 as ENHRY and CDR2 as SYGVKD. The CDR3 runs to 14 residues. The CDR3 protein is CAIMGGSGTDTQYF. The CDR3 DNA follows: TGTGCCATCATGGGGGGGTCTGGGACAGATACGCAGTATTTT.

This sequence joins TRBV7-9 and TRBJ2-7; 9 bases fit TRBD1. This CDR3 spans 14 amino acids. Germline V lookup: CDR1 SEHNR, CDR2 FQNEAQ (reference sequence). V shed 5 bases and J 4 bases; nucleotides not matched to a gene: 6. The CDR3 loop reads CASSPRDREYEQYF. Written as DNA, the CDR3 is TGTGCCAGCAGCCCCCGGGACAGGGAATACGAGCAGTACTTC.

This chain joins TRBV9 and TRBJ2-7; TRBD1 matches at 10 bases. V lost 0 bases to trimming and J lost 5 bases; unmatched junction nucleotides: 5. The length of the CDR3 is 15 residues. Germline CDR1 reads SGDLS; CDR2 reads YYNGEE. Written as DNA, the CDR3 is TGTGCCAGCAGCGTAGCAGACAGGGGGCTTCACGAGCAGTACTTC. It codes for CASSVADRGLHEQYF.

This chain connects TRBV5-4 to TRBJ2-5; 10 nucleotides align to TRBD1. The assigned J gene may be wrong: the sequence end matches TRBJ2-7 better. Germline CDR1 is SGHNT and CDR2 is YYREEE (reference sequence). The CDR3 runs to 14 residues. The CDR3 is CASSWPGQGTEQYF. In DNA, the CDR3 is TGTGCCAGCAGCTGGCCGGGACAGGGGACCGAGCAGTACTTC.

The chain combines TRBV7-8 with TRBJ2-2, with 14 bases matching TRBD2. In germline, CDR1 is SGHVS, CDR2 FQNEAQ. With V trimmed by 3 bases and J by 7 bases, 1 base remained unmatched. The CDR3 is made up of 15 amino acids. Here the CDR3 reads CASSFGTSGSGELFF. CDR3 nucleotides: TGTGCCAGCAGCTTTGGGACTAGCGGGAGCGGGGAGCTGTTTTTT.

This chain uses TRBV7-9 with TRBJ1-2; D possibly corresponds to TRBD1 (6 bases). V lost 1 base and J 4 bases, leaving 19 bases between the germline ends. The CDR3 spans 17 residues. Germline CDR1 SEHNR, CDR2 FQNEAQ (reference sequence). The CDR3 bases are TGTGCCAGCAGCTTAGAAGTTGGGGGCGCGATAGCCTATGGCTACACCTTC. This encodes CASSLEVGGAIAYGYTF.

The V gene is TRBV27, the J gene TRBJ1-2; the match to TRBD1 covers 7 bases. The V segment lost 4 bases and the J segment 8 bases; nucleotides outside the gene matches: 7. Germline V gives CDR1 MNHEY, CDR2 SMNVEV (reference sequence). The CDR3 totals 13 residues. The CDR3 loop reads CASSSRQGRGYTF. CDR3 nucleotides: TGTGCCAGCAGTTCCAGACAGGGCCGGGGCTACACCTTC.

The CDR3 is CASKPSPSAYNEQFF. Written as DNA, the CDR3 is TGCGCCAGCAAGCCCTCGCCCTCCGCCTACAATGAGCAGTTCTTC. The genes are TRBV5-1 and TRBJ2-1; D ambiguous. The CDR3 runs 15 residues. V lost 6 bases and J 2 bases, leaving 15 bases between the germline ends. From germline, CDR1 is SGHRS and CDR2 YFSETQ.

This rearrangement joins TRBV30 to TRBJ1-1, with D hard to call. Per the germline V gene, CDR1 is GTSNPN and CDR2 is SVGIG (reference sequence). Trimming took 0 bases from V and 7 from J, leaving 6 bases between them. The length of the CDR3 is 11 residues. Written as DNA, the CDR3 is TGTGCCTGGAGTGTAGCACTTGAAGCTTTCTTT. Its protein is CAWSVALEAFF.

The chain has TRBV7-2 and TRBJ2-1, with a tentative D call TRBD2 (5 bases). V lost 1 base and J lost 4, with 14 bases in between. This CDR3 comprises 16 residues. Germline V gene lookup returns CDR1 SGHTA and CDR2 FQGNSA. CDR3 DNA sequence: TGTGCCAGCAGCTTAGATGGAGCGGCCAATTACAATGAGCAGTTCTTC. This encodes CASSLDGAANYNEQFF.

The gene calls are TRBV28 and TRBJ2-3; 12 bases map to TRBD2. The V gene end was trimmed by 3 bases and the J gene end by 2 bases; junction bases not matched to a gene: 9. This CDR3 region has 18 residues. The germline V gene has CDR1 MDHEN and CDR2 SYDVKM. CDR3 nucleotides: TGTGCCAGCAGTTTGTACTCGGGACTAGCGGGTTCCACAGATACGCAGTATTTT. Translation gives CASSLYSGLAGSTDTQYF.

V usage is TRBV15 and J usage is TRBJ2-3; maybe TRBD1 (5 bases). The length of the CDR3 is 15 residues. The V and J ends lost 1 base and 0 bases respectively, with 8 bases between them. Germline V gene lookup returns CDR1 LNHNV and CDR2 YYDKDF (reference sequence). The CDR3 DNA reads TGTGCCACCAGCAGAGGACAGTCAAGCACAGATACGCAGTATTTT. Translation: CATSRGQSSTDTQYF.

This clone was seen once. The gene calls are TRBV5-1 and TRBJ2-6; 8 positions match TRBD1. The germline CDR1 and CDR2 sequences are SGHRS and YFSETQ. J lost 0 bases, V lost 3 bases, and 5 bases had no gene match. The CDR3 has 17 amino acids. The CDR3 loop reads CASSWGQAASGANVLTF. CDR3 DNA: TGCGCCAGCAGCTGGGGACAGGCGGCCTCTGGGGCCAACGTCCTGACTTTC.

The chain has TRBV11-3 and TRBJ2-7; D might be TRBD1 (5 bases). The CDR3 loop spans 13 amino acids. Germline V CDR1 and CDR2: SGHNT, YENEEA. V lost 2 bases and J lost 3, with 8 bases in between. CDR3 DNA: TGTGCCAGCAGCTTAATTCAGGGCTACGAGCAGTACTTC. Translating it yields CASSLIQGYEQYF.

The V call is TRBV6-6, the J call TRBJ2-7, with D perhaps TRBD2 (6 bases). Trimming pared 7 bases from V and 0 bases from J, leaving 10 bases between. CDR1 and CDR2 from the germline V gene are MNHNY and SVGAGI (reference sequence). The CDR3 sequence is 13 residues long. The CDR3 sequence is CASTRGSSYEQYF. CDR3 bases: TGTGCCAGCACCCGGGGGAGCTCCTACGAGCAGTACTTC.

The sample holds one count of this clone. V usage is TRBV27 and J usage is TRBJ2-4; TRBD1 might be the D (5 bases). Per germline, CDR1 MNHEY and CDR2 SMNVEV (reference sequence). V was trimmed by 4 bases and J by 6 bases, leaving 10 bases between them. CDR3 length equals 13 residues. The CDR3 protein is CASSSGLLNIQYF. DNA of the CDR3: TGTGCCAGCAGTTCAGGGTTGCTAAACATTCAGTACTTC.